These T cell receptor beta chains were read from a single sample in a study of cytomegalovirus exposure and HLA in healthy donors. This table comes from immunoSEQ multiplex PCR, and its TCRdb copy is limited to in-frame clones, with some not included. The table records around 120,000 clones, about 80% of them present only once. Material: PBMCs. These receptors originate from a male donor in good health and CMV-seronegative. CDR3s include the opening cysteine and the closing phenylalanine or tryptophan. Fields, in order: clone size, V gene, D gene, J gene, CDR3 DNA, CDR3 protein. The D gene is left open where the match is weak. Part of the rows lack a size; the others show once, few, many or a class for expanded clones.

-,TRBV30,TRBD1,TRBJ1-2,TGTGCCTGGGACCGGGACAGGGGACCCTATGGCTACACCTTC,CAWDRDRGPYGYTF
-,TRBV10-3,-,TRBJ2-3,TGTGCCATCAGTGCCACAGGGTCCCACACAGATACGCAGTATTTT,CAISATGSHTDTQYF
-,TRBV4-1,TRBD1,TRBJ1-4,TGCGCCAGCAGCCTCGTACCGGGACAGAGTAATGAAAAACTGTTTTTT,CASSLVPGQSNEKLFF
-,TRBV5-1,TRBD2,TRBJ2-3,TGCGCCAGCAGCCTGGCGGGGGGGGTAGATACGCAGTATTTT,CASSLAGGVDTQYF
-,TRBV5-4,-,TRBJ1-5,TGTGCCAGCAGCTTGAACGGGGGGTCTAATCAGCCCCAGCATTTT,CASSLNGGSNQPQHF
few,TRBV25-1,TRBD2,TRBJ2-7,TGTGCCAGCAGCGAGTCAGGACATCCGCAGCGGGGGGGAGGCGAGCAGTACTTC,CASSESGHPQRGGGEQYF
-,TRBV5-4,-,TRBJ2-2,TGTGCCAGCAGCTTGGGGGGGCAGGTCGGGGAGCTGTTTTTT,CASSLGGQVGELFF
-,TRBV27,TRBD1,TRBJ2-2,TGTGCCAGCAGATCATGGACAGGGAAATCGGGGAAGGTGAACACCGGGGAGCTGTTTTTT,CASRSWTGKSGKVNTGELFF
once,TRBV27,TRBD1,TRBJ1-5,TGTGCCAGCAGCGGGACAGGGCGCGGCCCCCAGCATTTT,CASSGTGRGPQHF
-,TRBV28,-,TRBJ2-7,TGTGCCAGCAGTTTATGGAGGGAGCAGTACTTC,CASSLWREQYF
-,TRBV5-4,-,TRBJ2-7,TGTGCCAGCAGCTTGGGCAGATCCTACGAGCAGTACTTC,CASSLGRSYEQYF
-,TRBV7-8,TRBD1,TRBJ1-2,TGTGCCAGCAGCTTTGGGACAGCCTGGCAAGGTGGCTACACCTTC,CASSFGTAWQGGYTF
few,TRBV11-2,-,TRBJ1-2,TGTGCCAGCAGCCAGGTAAAGACGGACTATGGCTACACCTTC,CASSQVKTDYGYTF
-,TRBV7-2,-,TRBJ2-2,TGTGCCAGCAGCTTATACAGCTCGAACACCGGGGAGCTGTTTTTT,CASSLYSSNTGELFF
once,TRBV4-2,-,TRBJ1-2,TGTGCCAGCAGCCAAGAATGGCGGAACTATGGCTACACCTTC,CASSQEWRNYGYTF
few,TRBV5-4,TRBD2,TRBJ2-2,TGTGCCAGCAGCTTGGTAGCGGGGGGGCGAACCGGGGAGCTGTTTTTT,CASSLVAGGRTGELFF
few,TRBV7-8,TRBD1,TRBJ2-7,TGTGCCAGCAGCTATGAGGGCCGACAGGGTAGAGGCGAGCAGTACTTC,CASSYEGRQGRGEQYF